This T cell receptor (beta chain) was captured in a study of control samples from healthy donors and cancer patients. The table came from immunoSEQ multiplex PCR; TCRdb's copy has only in-frame clones and leaves some out. The data contain 15,000 to 20,000 clones, roughly nine tenths of them singletons. Trimming cost V 0 bases and J 5 bases, with 1 base left between them. This CDR3 is 12 amino acids long. CDR1 KGHDR and CDR2 SFDVKD come from the germline V gene. The chain has TRBV24-1 and TRBJ2-1; D is ambiguous. Sequenced: PBMCs. The sequence was collected from a man aged 55 to 70 with head and neck cancer. This CDR3 reads CATSDLDNEQFF. The CDR3 DNA sequence: TGTGCCACCAGTGATTTGGACAATGAGCAGTTCTTC.